Presented here are 22 T cell receptor beta chains from one specimen sequenced in a study of graft-versus-host responses after intestinal transplantation. Their antigens remain unidentified. Generated by immunoSEQ multiplex PCR, the TCRdb table keeps only in-frame clones and is missing some. The sample contains over 85,000 clones, roughly nine tenths of which appear only once. The material sequenced was unstimulated CD4+ T cells sorted from spleen or lymph node cells, taken before transplant. Receptors originate from a human donor who was the organ donor for an intestinal transplant.

This chain connects TRBV7-2 to TRBJ2-5; 11 bases are a match to TRBD2. The J segment lost 2 bases and the V segment lost 3 bases, leaving 8 bases of the junction unmatched. Germline lookup yields CDR1 SGHTA and CDR2 FQGNSA. The length of the CDR3 is 17 residues. The CDR3 DNA sequence: TGTGCCAGCAGCTTTAGCGGGGGGGCCTTAGGACAAGAGACCCAGTACTTC. It encodes CASSFSGGALGQETQYF.

The table lists this clone with a few counts. The chain combines TRBV19 with TRBJ2-2; the D gene is possibly TRBD1 (5 bases). The CDR3 runs 18 residues. Germline lookup yields CDR1 LNHDA and CDR2 SQIVND (reference sequence). Trimming pared 5 bases from V and 2 bases from J, leaving 21 bases between. CDR3 loop: CASSWRRGDLVNTGELFF. CDR3 nucleotide sequence: TGTGCCAGTAGTTGGAGAAGGGGCGACTTGGTTAACACCGGGGAGCTGTTTTTT.

The rearrangement joins TRBV6-1 to TRBJ1-3; TRBD1 is a possible D gene (5 bases). This CDR3 has 16 amino acids. The germline gives CDR1 MNHNS, CDR2 SASEGT. The ends were cut back, 2 bases at V and 0 bases at J, with 11 bases in the middle. The CDR3 nucleotides read TGTGCCAGCAGTGAACACACCGGGGGCTCTGGAAACACCATATATTTT. Translating gives CASSEHTGGSGNTIYF.

CDR3 region: CASSLGGTGGNEQYF. In nucleotides, the CDR3 is TGTGCCAGCAGCTTAGGGGGGACAGGGGGCAACGAGCAGTACTTC. The chain uses TRBV7-2 and TRBJ2-7, with 12 positions matching TRBD1. This CDR3 contains 15 residues. CDR1 is SGHTA, CDR2 FQGNSA, per germline. V lost 1 base and J lost 5; bases outside the gene matches: 3.

This chain connects TRBV10-2 to TRBJ1-6; D is perhaps TRBD1 (6 bases). Germline V gene data show CDR1 as WSHSY and CDR2 as SAAADI. This CDR3 is built from 14 residues. The germline V and J ends were trimmed by 8 bases and 8 bases, with 16 bases remaining between them. CDR3 nucleotide sequence: TGCGCCAGCTCGGATTGGGACATGGATTCACCCCTCCACTTT. It yields the protein CASSDWDMDSPLHF.

The rearrangement uses TRBV6-5 and TRBJ2-7; 7 nucleotides line up with TRBD1. Trimming removed 5 bases from V and 2 bases from J; junction bases left unmatched: 9. CDR3 length: 15 amino acids. Per the germline V gene, CDR1 is MNHEY and CDR2 is SVGAGI. CDR3 residues: CASSRDGQETYEQYF. In DNA, the CDR3 is TGTGCCAGCAGTCGGGACGGACAGGAGACCTACGAGCAGTACTTC.

The J gene is TRBJ2-5, the V gene TRBV18; TRBD2 is a possible D gene (6 bases). TRBJ2-7 matches the DNA end more closely, so the J call is doubtful. The CDR3 has 15 amino acids. In germline, CDR1 is KGHSH, CDR2 LQKENI. CDR3 in amino acids: CASSASAGPPYEQYF. The CDR3 bases are TGTGCCAGCTCAGCTAGCGCCGGGCCACCTTACGAGCAGTACTTC.

The CDR3 nucleotides read TGTGCCAGCAGTTTACAGGGGCGGCCTGGCTACACCTTC. Its protein is CASSLQGRPGYTF. The rearrangement uses TRBV28 and TRBJ1-2; maybe TRBD1 (6 bases). Germline V lookup: CDR1 MDHEN, CDR2 SYDVKM. The V end lost 2 bases, the J end lost 7 bases, and 11 bases lay between the germline ends. CDR3 size: 13 residues.

The rearrangement joins TRBV7-2 to TRBJ2-3; unclear D gene. The V end was cut by 2 bases, the J end by 0 bases, with 6 bases between. Germline assignment: CDR1 SGHTA and CDR2 FQGNSA. There are 14 residues in the CDR3. CDR3 coding DNA: TGTGCCAGCAGCTTATCAGGAAGCACAGATACGCAGTATTTT. Its translation is CASSLSGSTDTQYF.

V and J are TRBV30 and TRBJ2-1; D gene unclear. The V and J ends lost 3 bases and 0 bases respectively, with 3 bases between them. This CDR3 contains 12 residues. Looked up from germline, CDR1 is GTSNPN and CDR2 is SVGIG (reference sequence). The CDR3: CAWRSSYNEQFF. CDR3 bases: TGTGCCTGGAGGAGCTCCTACAATGAGCAGTTCTTC. The full variable domain, in which reference TRBV30 and TRBJ2-1 provide the parts outside the CDR3, is SQTIHQWPATLVQPVGSPLSLECTVEGTSNPNLYWYRQAAGRGLQLLFYSVGIGQISSEVPQNLSASRPQDRQFILSSKKLLLSDSGFYLCAWRSSYNEQFFGPGTRLTVL.

The genes are TRBV4-2 and TRBJ2-5; tentatively, D is TRBD2 (6 bases). The closer fit of TRBJ2-7 to the DNA end suggests the J call may be wrong. CDR3 length: 14 amino acids. Germline V gives CDR1 LGHNA, CDR2 YNFKEQ. The CDR3 region has the DNA TGTGCCAGCAGCCAAGAGAGGAGGGGCTACGAGCAGTACTTC. Protein: CASSQERRGYEQYF.

This clone was observed once. The V gene is TRBV10-1, the J gene TRBJ2-5, with TRBD1 matching over 12 bases. The better agreement between TRBJ2-7 and the DNA end casts doubt on the J call. Germline V lookup: CDR1 WNHNN, CDR2 SYGVQD (reference sequence). There are 14 residues in the CDR3. Written as DNA, the CDR3 is TGCGCCGGAGCGGGGACAGGGGGCGGCTACGAGCAGTACTTC. Amino acids: CAGAGTGGGYEQYF.

This clone is a singleton in its sample. The V call is TRBV7-8, the J call TRBJ1-1; D not certain. Trimming shortened V by 5 bases and J by 0 bases, and 10 bases separated the two germline ends. This CDR3 region has 14 residues. Germline V gives CDR1 SGHVS, CDR2 FQNEAQ. In DNA, the CDR3 is TGTGCCAGCAGCAGCGAAACCATGAACACTGAAGCTTTCTTT. It translates to CASSSETMNTEAFF.

The gene calls are TRBV4-2 and TRBJ2-2; 16 bases match TRBD2. Germline CDR1 and CDR2: LGHNA and YNFKEQ. The ends lost 4 bases at V and 4 bases at J; junction bases unmatched: 6. The CDR3 is 18 residues long. CDR3 in DNA: TGTGCCAGCAGCCTGGGACTAGCGGGGGGGCCAAGCACCGGGGAGCTGTTTTTT. Translation: CASSLGLAGGPSTGELFF.

The chain carries TRBV19 and TRBJ2-3; possible D gene TRBD1, 6 bases. Germline lookup yields CDR1 LNHDA and CDR2 SQIVND (reference sequence). The CDR3 runs to 14 residues. V lost 4 bases and J 3 bases, leaving 11 bases between the germline ends. DNA for the CDR3: TGTGCCAGTAGTAGGACAGTACTGACAGATACGCAGTATTTT. It translates to CASSRTVLTDTQYF.

This sequence joins TRBV7-2 and TRBJ2-1; 7 bases agree with TRBD2. This CDR3 contains 17 residues. V lost 0 bases to trimming and J lost 1 base; unmatched junction nucleotides: 6. Germline CDR1 is SGHTA and CDR2 is FQGNSA. In DNA form, the CDR3 reads TGTGCCAGCAGCTTAGCTGCAGCGGGGTTTTCCTACAATGAGCAGTTCTTC. Translation: CASSLAAAGFSYNEQFF. The variable domain in full, with the rest retrieved from reference TRBV7-2 and TRBJ2-1, is GAGVSQSPSNKVTEKGKDVELRCDPISGHTALYWYRQSLGQGLEFLIYFQGNSAPDKSGLPSDRFSAERTGGSVSTLTIQRTQQEDSAVYLCASSLAAAGFSYNEQFFGPGTRLTVL.

This chain joins TRBV28 and TRBJ2-7, with 7 bases that match TRBD1. CDR1 is MDHEN and CDR2 is SYDVKM in the germline V gene. The J segment lost 4 bases and the V segment lost 3 bases, leaving 3 bases of the junction unmatched. The CDR3 contains 13 residues. CDR3 DNA sequence: TGTGCCAGCAGTTTTGACAGGGAATACGAGCAGTACTTC. It translates to CASSFDREYEQYF.

The chain recombines TRBV7-2 with TRBJ1-2, with D unresolved. CDR1 and CDR2 (germline): SGHTA, FQGNSA. Trimming removed 8 bases from V and 7 bases from J, with 8 bases in between. This CDR3 region has 10 residues. CDR3 sequence reads: CASGRAGYTF. The CDR3 coding sequence is TGTGCCAGCGGGCGAGCTGGCTACACCTTC.

The chain is built from TRBV5-1 and TRBJ2-5; weak D call: TRBD1 (6 bases). Trimming shortened V by 5 bases and J by 3 bases, and 11 bases separated the two germline ends. This CDR3 has 13 residues. Germline V gene data show CDR1 as SGHRS and CDR2 as YFSETQ. CDR3 loop: CASRTWTEETQYF. CDR3 DNA: TGCGCCAGCAGAACATGGACAGAAGAGACCCAGTACTTC.

The chain joins TRBV18 to TRBJ2-7; 10 bases match TRBD2. Germline CDR1 and CDR2: KGHSH and LQKENI. The CDR3 has 17 residues. J gave up 4 bases and V 0 bases, and 9 bases lay outside the gene matches. The CDR3: CASSPPPSGGAGYEQYF. CDR3 in DNA: TGTGCCAGCTCACCACCGCCTAGCGGGGGCGCGGGGTACGAGCAGTACTTC.

The rearrangement links TRBV9 to TRBJ2-3; 12 nucleotides match TRBD2. CDR3 length: 16 amino acids. The V segment lost 4 bases and the J segment 7 bases; nucleotides outside the gene matches: 10. The germline CDR1 and CDR2 sequences are SGDLS and YYNGEE. The CDR3 sequence: CASSTRGLAGTNTQYF. Written as DNA, the CDR3 is TGTGCCAGCAGCACCCGAGGACTAGCGGGGACGAATACGCAGTATTTT.

The chain uses TRBV7-9 and TRBJ1-2, with TRBD1 as a possible D gene (6 bases). The CDR3 is 17 amino acids. CDR1 and CDR2 (germline): SEHNR, FQNEAQ (reference sequence). Trimming took off 4 bases at V and 0 bases at J, with 18 bases between the two ends. CDR3 nucleotide sequence: TGTGCCAGCAGCTCCGCCAGGGGAGTGGCACCTAACTATGGCTACACCTTC. This translates into CASSSARGVAPNYGYTF.